This T cell receptor (beta chain) emerged from a study of T cells in Graves' hyperthyroidism and ophthalmopathy. General study findings and limits: Clonotypes that were expanded in thyroid above 0.001 mostly appeared in blood too.

Germline V gene lookup returns CDR1 MDHEN and CDR2 SYDVKM. The CDR3 length is 15 residues. V shed 5 bases and J 6 bases; nucleotides not matched to a gene: 8. Researchers amplified the TCR beta CDR3 regions from RNA transcripts. In the first-round RT-PCR of the TCR CDR3, the HTBI primer set was used. MiXCR, run by TCRdb on the multiplex PCR reads, gives a single entry per CDR3 protein. The sample includes around 600,000 distinct CDR3 sequences, approximately 15% of them seen just once. This clonotype was counted only a few times. What it binds is unknown. The gene calls are TRBV28 and TRBJ1-1; 11 bases match TRBD1. The specimen was blood. The sequence was obtained from a woman aged 45 to 65 with Graves' ophthalmopathy. In DNA, the CDR3 is TGTGCCAGCAGTCCAAGGACAGGGGGCTTGTCTGAAGCTTTCTTT. Translated, it gives CASSPRTGGLSEAFF.